A selection of T cell receptor beta chains follows, all from one sample in a study. One entry per CDR3 protein, called by TCRdb with MiXCR from the RT-PCR reads. The table records about 700,000 distinct CDR3 sequences, about 14% of them present only once. Sequenced material: memory CD4+ T cells from blood. All receptors come from a female donor in good health, serving as a healthy control. CDR3s leave out the opening cysteine and the closing phenylalanine or tryptophan. The order of the fields is D gene, V gene, J gene, CDR3 protein. D genes are given only for firm matches.

d_call: NA; v_call: TRBV6-2/TRBV6-3; j_call: TRBJ2-4; cdr3_aa: AREGGNEAKNIQY
d_call: NA; v_call: TRBV6-2/TRBV6-3; j_call: TRBJ2-3; cdr3_aa: ASRTGIGTDTQY
d_call: NA; v_call: TRBV12-3/TRBV12-4; j_call: TRBJ2-1; cdr3_aa: ASTPRPPGSPYNEQF
d_call: NA; v_call: TRBV20-1; j_call: TRBJ2-7; cdr3_aa: SARYWGRDSYEQY
d_call: NA; v_call: TRBV9; j_call: TRBJ1-2; cdr3_aa: ASSVTGFYGYT
d_call: NA; v_call: TRBV18; j_call: TRBJ1-2; cdr3_aa: ASSPPGALNYGYT
d_call: TRBD2; v_call: TRBV20-1; j_call: TRBJ2-3; cdr3_aa: SARGTSGGASRTDTQY
d_call: NA; v_call: TRBV20-1; j_call: TRBJ2-3; cdr3_aa: SAEVRQTSTDTQY
d_call: NA; v_call: TRBV12-3/TRBV12-4; j_call: TRBJ1-2; cdr3_aa: ASSLEGTGGYT
d_call: NA; v_call: TRBV28; j_call: TRBJ1-1; cdr3_aa: ASSIPGTKDTEAF